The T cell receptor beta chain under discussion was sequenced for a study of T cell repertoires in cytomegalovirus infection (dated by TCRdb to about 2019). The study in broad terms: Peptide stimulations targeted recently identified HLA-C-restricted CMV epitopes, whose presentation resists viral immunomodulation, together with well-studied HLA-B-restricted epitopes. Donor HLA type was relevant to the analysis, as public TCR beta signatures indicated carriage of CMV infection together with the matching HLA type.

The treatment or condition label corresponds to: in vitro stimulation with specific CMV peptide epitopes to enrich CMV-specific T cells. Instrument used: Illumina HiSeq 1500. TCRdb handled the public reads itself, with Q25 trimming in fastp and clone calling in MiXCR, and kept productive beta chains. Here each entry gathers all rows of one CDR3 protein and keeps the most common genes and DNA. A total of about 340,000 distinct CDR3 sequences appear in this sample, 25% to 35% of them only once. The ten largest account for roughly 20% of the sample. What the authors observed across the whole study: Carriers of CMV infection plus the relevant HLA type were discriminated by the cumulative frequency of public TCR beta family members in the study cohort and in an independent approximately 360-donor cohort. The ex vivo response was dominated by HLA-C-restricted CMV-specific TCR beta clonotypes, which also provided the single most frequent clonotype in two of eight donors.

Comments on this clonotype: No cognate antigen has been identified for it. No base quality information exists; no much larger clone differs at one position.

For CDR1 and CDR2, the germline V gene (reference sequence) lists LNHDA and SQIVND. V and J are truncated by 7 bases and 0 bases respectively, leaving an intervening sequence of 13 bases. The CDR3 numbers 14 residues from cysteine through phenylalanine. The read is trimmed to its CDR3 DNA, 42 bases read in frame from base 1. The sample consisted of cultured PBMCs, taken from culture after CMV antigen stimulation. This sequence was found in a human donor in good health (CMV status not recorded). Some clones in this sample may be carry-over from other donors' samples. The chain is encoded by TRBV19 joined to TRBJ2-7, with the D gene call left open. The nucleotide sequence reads TGTGCCAGTACCCGGACGGGTACCTCCTACGAGCAGTACTTC. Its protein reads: CASTRTGTSYEQYF.